The rows below give T cell receptor beta chains drawn from one sample of a study of T cells and Merkel cell carcinoma outcomes. Clones were read by immunoSEQ multiplex PCR, and TCRdb kept only the in-frame ones, dropping some. Among a few thousand clones listed, 70% to 90% were seen once. The sample consisted of tumor tissue from Merkel cell carcinoma. All receptors come from a human donor with Merkel cell carcinoma. Each CDR3 is given with its conserved first and last residue. Each record gives: clone size, D gene, J gene, V gene, CDR3 DNA, CDR3 protein. The D gene is left open where the match is weak. Clone size, where shown, is once, few, many, or a class for clones that have expanded.

NA | NA | TRBJ1-5 | TRBV2 | TGTGCCAGCGGGCCGAATGAGGTTCAGCCCCAGCATTTT | CASGPNEVQPQHF
few | TRBD2 | TRBJ2-3 | TRBV10-3 | TGTGCCATCAGTCGACTAGCGGGAGCAAGCACAGATACGCAGTATTTT | CAISRLAGASTDTQYF
NA | NA | TRBJ2-3 | TRBV7-3 | TGTGCCTCCGGAGCTGGGCCCACAGATACGCAGTATTTT | CASGAGPTDTQYF
NA | NA | TRBJ1-2 | TRBV19 | TGTGCCAGTAGTATAGATGAAGGGGATTTCTATGGCTACACCTTC | CASSIDEGDFYGYTF
NA | TRBD1 | TRBJ1-5 | TRBV28 | TGTGCCAGCAGGATAAGGGGGCCTGGTCAGCCCCAGCATTTT | CASRIRGPGQPQHF
NA | NA | TRBJ1-2 | TRBV5-4 | TGTGCCAGCAGCTTTGGCGGATTTAACTATGGCTACACCTTC | CASSFGGFNYGYTF
NA | TRBD1 | TRBJ2-7 | TRBV19 | TGTGCCAGTAAAGCAGGACAGGGGGTCTCCTACGAGCAGTACTTC | CASKAGQGVSYEQYF
NA | NA | TRBJ2-2 | TRBV15 | TGTGCCACCAGCAGATCCAAAGGGACCGGGGAGCTGTTTTTT | CATSRSKGTGELFF
NA | NA | TRBJ2-7 | TRBV6-6 | TGTGCCAGCAGTCCCCGGGACGGTCGCTCCTACGAGCAGTACTTC | CASSPRDGRSYEQYF
NA | NA | TRBJ2-6 | TRBV4-2 | TGTGCCAGCAGAGGGGACTCTGGGGCCAACGTCCTGACTTTC | CASRGDSGANVLTF
few | NA | TRBJ1-2 | TRBV7-9 | TGTGCCAGCAGAAAAGGGGATAACTATGGCTACACCTTC | CASRKGDNYGYTF
once | NA | TRBJ2-2 | TRBV5-1 | TGCGCCAGCAGCTCTATGTCGTCCCGGGAGCTGTTTTTT | CASSSMSSRELFF
NA | TRBD2 | TRBJ2-7 | TRBV28 | TGTGCCAGCAGTTTAGAGGTTTGGGGGGAGGGTTACGAGCAGTACTTC | CASSLEVWGEGYEQYF
NA | TRBD1 | TRBJ1-3 | TRBV2 | TGTGCCAGCGCCACAGGGGACGGAAACACCATATATTTT | CASATGDGNTIYF
NA | NA | TRBJ1-4 | TRBV19 | TGTGCCAGTAGTGCTACAAGGTATGAAAAACTGTTTTTT | CASSATRYEKLFF
NA | TRBD2 | TRBJ2-3 | TRBV9 | TGTGCCAACAGCGTCCGACTAGCGGGGACAGATACGCAGTATTTT | CANSVRLAGTDTQYF
NA | TRBD1 | TRBJ2-1 | TRBV11-2 | TGTGCCAGCATCCCCATACCACAGGGGAATGAGCAGTTCTTC | CASIPIPQGNEQFF
once | NA | TRBJ1-2 | TRBV18 | TGTGCCAGCTCACCCAGACAGGACGATCTATATGGCTACACCTTC | CASSPRQDDLYGYTF